This TCR beta chain was recovered during a study of T cell repertoires in cytomegalovirus infection. Whole-study results and caveats: Cumulative public TCR beta family frequency identified CMV carriers with the relevant HLA. HLA-C-restricted CMV-specific TCR beta clonotypes prevailed in the ex vivo response.

A word on this clonotype: Its specificity is unknown.

Each CDR3 protein gets one entry after TCRdb re-called the reads with MiXCR. The sample carries a few hundred thousand distinct CDR3 sequences, approximately 40% recorded once. Material: cultured PBMCs, obtained from culture after CMV antigen stimulation. The origin of this receptor is a human donor in good health (CMV status not recorded). Some clones in this sample may be carry-over from other donors' samples.

The CDR3 DNA sequence: TGTGCCAGCAGCCCATCTAGGCGGGAAAAACTGTTTTTT. It is translated as CASSPSRREKLFF. This chain uses TRBV7-6 with TRBJ1-4, with D hard to call. With 5 bases removed from V and 8 bases from J, the gap between germline ends came to 12 bases. Germline V gene data show CDR1 as SGHVS and CDR2 as FNYEAQ. This CDR3 comprises 13 residues.